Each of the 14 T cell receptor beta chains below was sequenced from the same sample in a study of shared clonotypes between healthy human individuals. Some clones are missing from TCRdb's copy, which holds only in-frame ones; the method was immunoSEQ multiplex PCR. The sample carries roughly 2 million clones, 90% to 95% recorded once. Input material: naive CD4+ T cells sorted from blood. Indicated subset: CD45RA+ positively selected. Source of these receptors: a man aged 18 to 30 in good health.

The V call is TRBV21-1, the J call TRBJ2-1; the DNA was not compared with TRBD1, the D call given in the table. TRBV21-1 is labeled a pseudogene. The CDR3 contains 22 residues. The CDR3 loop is CASSNKDREGPHPPRSYNEQFF. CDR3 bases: TGTGCCAGCAGCAATAAGGACAGGGAAGGTCCTCATCCCCCTCGCTCCTACAATGAGCAGTTCTTC.

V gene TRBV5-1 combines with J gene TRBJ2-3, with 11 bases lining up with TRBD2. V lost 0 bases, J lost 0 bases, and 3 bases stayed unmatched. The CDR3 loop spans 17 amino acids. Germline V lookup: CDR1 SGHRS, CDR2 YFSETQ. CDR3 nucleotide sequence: TGCGCCAGCAGCTTGGAACTAGCGGGAGCTAGCACAGATACGCAGTATTTT. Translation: CASSLELAGASTDTQYF.

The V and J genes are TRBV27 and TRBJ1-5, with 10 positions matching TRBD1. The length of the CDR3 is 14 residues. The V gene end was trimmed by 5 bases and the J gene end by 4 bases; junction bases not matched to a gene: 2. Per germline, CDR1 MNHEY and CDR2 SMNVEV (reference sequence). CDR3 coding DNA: TGTGCCAGCAGTACGGACAGGGGGAATCAGCCCCAGCATTTT. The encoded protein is CASSTDRGNQPQHF.

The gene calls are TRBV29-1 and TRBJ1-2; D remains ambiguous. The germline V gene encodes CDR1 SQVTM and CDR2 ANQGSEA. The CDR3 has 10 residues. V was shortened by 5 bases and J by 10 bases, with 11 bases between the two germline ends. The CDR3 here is CSVKSPVYTF. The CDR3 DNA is TGCAGCGTTAAGTCCCCGGTCTACACCTTC.

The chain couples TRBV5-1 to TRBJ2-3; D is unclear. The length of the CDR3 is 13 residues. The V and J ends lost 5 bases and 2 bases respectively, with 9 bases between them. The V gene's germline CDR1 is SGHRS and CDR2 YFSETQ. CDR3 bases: TGCGCCAGCAGTTTTCCCTACACAGATACGCAGTATTTT. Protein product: CASSFPYTDTQYF.

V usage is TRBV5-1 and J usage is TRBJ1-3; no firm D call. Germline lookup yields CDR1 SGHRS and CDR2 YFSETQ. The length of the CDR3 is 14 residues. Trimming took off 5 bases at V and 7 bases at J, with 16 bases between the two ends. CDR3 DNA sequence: TGCGCCAGCAGACCTACCGGAGCCGAGAACACCATATATTTT. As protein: CASRPTGAENTIYF.

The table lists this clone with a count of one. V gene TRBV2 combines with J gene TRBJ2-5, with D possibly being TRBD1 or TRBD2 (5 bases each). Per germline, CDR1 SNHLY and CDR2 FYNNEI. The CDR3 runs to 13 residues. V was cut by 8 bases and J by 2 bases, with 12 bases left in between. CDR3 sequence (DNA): TGTGCCAGCGGAAAGGGACGTCAAGAGACCCAGTACTTC. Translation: CASGKGRQETQYF. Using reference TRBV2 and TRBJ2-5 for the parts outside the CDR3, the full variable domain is EPEVTQTPSHQVTQMGQEVILRCVPISNHLYFYWYRQILGQKVEFLVSFYNNEISEKSEIFDDQFSVERPDGSNFTLKIRSTKLEDSAMYFCASGKGRQETQYFGPGTRLLVL.

In DNA form, the CDR3 reads TGTGCCAGCAGTTTCCCGGGTCAGCCCCAGCATTTT. It is translated as CASSFPGQPQHF. The chain recombines TRBV27 with TRBJ1-5; D remains ambiguous. Deletions cut 3 bases from V and 6 bases from J, with 6 bases between. The CDR3 extends over 12 amino acids. Germline assignment: CDR1 MNHEY and CDR2 SMNVEV (reference sequence).

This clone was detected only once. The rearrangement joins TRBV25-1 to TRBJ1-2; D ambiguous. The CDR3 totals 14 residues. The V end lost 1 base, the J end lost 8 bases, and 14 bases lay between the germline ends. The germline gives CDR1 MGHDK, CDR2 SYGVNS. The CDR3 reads CASSESGRGWGYTF. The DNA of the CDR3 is TGTGCCAGCAGTGAATCGGGTCGGGGATGGGGCTACACCTTC.

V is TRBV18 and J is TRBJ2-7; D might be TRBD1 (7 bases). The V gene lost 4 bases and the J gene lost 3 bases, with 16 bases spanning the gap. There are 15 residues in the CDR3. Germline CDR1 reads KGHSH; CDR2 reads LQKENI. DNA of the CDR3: TGTGCCAGCTCACTTGGGGGGACAGTCAACTACGAGCAGTACTTC. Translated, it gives CASSLGGTVNYEQYF.

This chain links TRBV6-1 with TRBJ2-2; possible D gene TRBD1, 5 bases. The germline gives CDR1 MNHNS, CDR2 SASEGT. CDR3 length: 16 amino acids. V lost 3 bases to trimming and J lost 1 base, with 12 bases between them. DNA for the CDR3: TGTGCCAGCAGTGAGATAGACAGACTGAACACCGGGGAGCTGTTTTTT. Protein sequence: CASSEIDRLNTGELFF.

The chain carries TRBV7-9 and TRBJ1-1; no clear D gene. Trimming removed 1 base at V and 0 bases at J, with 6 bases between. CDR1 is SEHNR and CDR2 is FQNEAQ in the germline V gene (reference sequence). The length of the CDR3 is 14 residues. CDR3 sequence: CASSLVSMNTEAFF. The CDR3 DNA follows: TGTGCCAGCAGCTTAGTTAGTATGAACACTGAAGCTTTCTTT.

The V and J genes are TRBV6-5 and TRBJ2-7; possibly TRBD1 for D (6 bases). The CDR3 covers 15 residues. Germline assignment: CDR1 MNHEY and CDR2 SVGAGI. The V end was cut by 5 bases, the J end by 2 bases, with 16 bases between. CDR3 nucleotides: TGTGCCAGCAGTAGATCCGGGACACCACCCTACGAGCAGTACTTC. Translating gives CASSRSGTPPYEQYF.

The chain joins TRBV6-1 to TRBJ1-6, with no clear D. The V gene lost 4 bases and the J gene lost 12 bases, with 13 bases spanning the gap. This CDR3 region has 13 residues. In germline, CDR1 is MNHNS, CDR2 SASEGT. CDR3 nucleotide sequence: TGTGCCAGCAGTGCTACAGCCAAAGAACCCCTCCACTTT. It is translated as CASSATAKEPLHF.